This T cell receptor beta chain was found in a study of blood T cell repertoires in COVID-19. Whole-study context: Specimens from acute and convalescent COVID-19 originated in the United States, Italy and Spain. Nucleic acid was either cDNA or gDNA, and it came from T cells, B-cell-depleted T cells, or PBMCs.

As originally analysed: Counts of nucleated cells, estimated from reference gene primer amplification, were obtained. Sequencing used immunoSEQ multiplex PCR; TCRdb keeps in-frame clones, though not all of them. That table furnishes V, J and clone size, whereas the DNA furnished D and trimming. The sample yields roughly 140,000 clones, under 90% seen once. Germline values: CDR1 SNHLY, CDR2 FYNNEI. The CDR3 runs to 13 residues. V lost 4 bases and J lost 5, with 11 bases in between. The V gene is TRBV2, the J gene TRBJ2-5; the D gene is possibly TRBD1 (6 bases). Sequencing was performed on peripheral blood. This receptor was obtained from a human donor in a cohort sampled during active COVID-19. CDR3 protein: CASSGGLRETQYF. As DNA, the CDR3 is TGTGCCAGCAGTGGGGGGCTGAGGGAGACCCAGTACTTC.